Relative to its sample, the clone carrying this T cell receptor (beta chain) is medium-sized. The germline V gene encodes CDR1 MRHNA and CDR2 SNTAGT. V was pared by 0 bases and J by 8 bases, with 23 bases between. This CDR3 comprises 18 residues. This sample is part of a study of read filtering for tumor transcriptome and immune sequencing. Study background: Among patients, roughly 17 were male and approximately 15 female, aged roughly 45 to 90 (mean approximately 62).

This library used around 0.4 ug RNA and molecular barcoded adaptors spanning alpha/delta and beta/gamma chains. TCRdb re-derived calls from the reads in MiXCR, one entry per CDR3 protein. The profile covers about 48,000 distinct CDR3 sequences, with roughly 19% appearing a single time and 15% taken by the ten largest. This TCR came from a donor over 35 with multiple myeloma. The sample comprised a population of CD138-negative cells sorted from bone marrow. The chain uses TRBV6-4 and TRBJ2-1; D uncertain. The CDR3 loop reads CASSDSIPFRLSSDEQFF. CDR3 sequence (DNA): TGTGCCAGCAGTGACTCGATCCCATTCCGTCTATCAAGCGATGAGCAGTTCTTC.